Following are 14 T cell receptor beta chains from one sample sequenced in a study of cytomegalovirus exposure and HLA in healthy donors (dated by TCRdb to the late 2010s). The library was made by the immunoSEQ multiplex PCR assay. For the multiplex PCR, a mixture combining 60 forward primers for TCR Vbeta segments and 13 reverse primers for TCR Jbeta segments was used. TCRdb took over this immuneACCESS table, retaining in-frame rearrangements with V and J assigned. Such tables are incomplete; in checked studies, under half of the missing clones stem from an unresolved V gene, and the remainder is unexplained. The sample includes 150,000 or so clones, with 70% to 85% observed a single time. 2.1% of the sample comes from the top ten. The specimen sequenced was PBMCs. The source of these receptors is a man aged 25 to 40 in good health and CMV-seronegative.

The chain employs TRBV19 and TRBJ1-1; D gene ambiguous. CDR1 LNHDA and CDR2 SQIVND come from the germline V gene (reference sequence). With 0 bases removed from V and 5 bases from J, the gap between germline ends came to 7 bases. This CDR3 is 13 amino acids long. The CDR3 nucleotides read TGTGCCAGTAGTATAGATCCGGGAACTGAAGCTTTCTTT. Its protein product is CASSIDPGTEAFF.

J is TRBJ2-1 and V is TRBV7-3; D possibly corresponds to TRBD2 (5 bases). The V gene lost 5 bases and the J gene lost 5 bases, with 13 bases spanning the gap. Germline values: CDR1 SGHTA, CDR2 FQGTGA. The CDR3 loop spans 14 amino acids. The CDR3 spells CASSLLPSNNEQFF. For the CDR3, the DNA is TGTGCCAGCAGCCTACTCCCTAGCAACAATGAGCAGTTCTTC.

The genes are TRBV5-6 and TRBJ2-3; D is perhaps TRBD2 (5 bases). The germline V and J ends were trimmed by 0 bases and 1 base, with 18 bases remaining between them. This CDR3 comprises 18 residues. CDR1 is SGHDT and CDR2 is YYEEEE in the germline V gene. CDR3 loop: CASSLELWSGSRTDTQYF. Written as DNA, the CDR3 is TGTGCCAGCAGCTTGGAACTTTGGTCGGGGAGCCGCACAGATACGCAGTATTTT.

The genes are TRBV7-9 and TRBJ2-1; perhaps TRBD2 as D (5 bases). CDR1 is SEHNR, CDR2 FQNEAQ, per germline (reference sequence). Trimming took 7 bases from V and 4 from J, leaving 14 bases between them. The CDR3 runs 14 residues. The CDR3 protein is CASTYAGVYNEQFF. The CDR3 DNA is TGTGCCAGCACCTATGCCGGGGTGTACAATGAGCAGTTCTTC.

The chain employs TRBV7-9 and TRBJ2-2; TRBD1 aligns across 9 bases. This CDR3 is built from 16 residues. The junction had 6 bases not matched to a gene; V was cut back by 6 bases and J by 1 base. The germline V gene encodes CDR1 SEHNR and CDR2 FQNEAQ (reference sequence). This chain's CDR3 is CASRPDRGGNTGELFF. DNA of the CDR3: TGTGCCAGCAGGCCGGACAGGGGAGGGAACACCGGGGAGCTGTTTTTT.

The sample holds a few counts of this clone. The CDR3: CASSERGSTDTQYF. The CDR3 DNA reads TGTGCCAGCAGTGAAAGGGGAAGCACAGATACGCAGTATTTT. The rearrangement links TRBV6-1 to TRBJ2-3; D might be TRBD1 (5 bases). The V gene lost 2 bases and the J gene lost 0 bases, with 6 bases spanning the gap. This CDR3 has 14 residues. CDR1 and CDR2 (germline): MNHNS, SASEGT.

This sequence joins TRBV4-3 and TRBJ2-5; D gene unclear. The closer fit of TRBJ2-7 to the DNA end suggests the J call may be wrong. CDR3 length: 14 amino acids. CDR1 and CDR2 from the germline V gene are LGHNA and YSLEER. DNA of the CDR3: TGCGCCAGCAGCCAAGACGGTTGGGCCGACGAGCAGTACTTC. Translated: CASSQDGWADEQYF.

Only a few counts were recorded for this clone. The gene calls are TRBV6-6 and TRBJ1-1; D possibly corresponds to TRBD1 (5 bases). Germline lookup yields CDR1 MNHNY and CDR2 SVGAGI (reference sequence). The CDR3 loop spans 13 amino acids. V was trimmed by 6 bases and J by 1 base, leaving 9 bases between them. The CDR3 loop reads CASSVGGNTEAFF. Written as DNA, the CDR3 is TGTGCCAGCAGCGTCGGGGGGAACACTGAAGCTTTCTTT.

The chain recombines TRBV28 with TRBJ1-1; 7 positions agree with TRBD1. This CDR3 contains 15 residues. CDR1 and CDR2 (germline): MDHEN, SYDVKM. Unmatched junction bases numbered 9, after V lost 5 bases and J lost 3 bases. The CDR3 sequence is CASSHLQGLDTEAFF. The CDR3 DNA follows: TGTGCCAGCAGTCACTTACAGGGGTTGGACACTGAAGCTTTCTTT.

There are a few counts of this clone. The chain has TRBV6-1 and TRBJ2-7, with D possibly being TRBD2 (5 bases). V was cut by 4 bases and J by 0 bases, with 7 bases left in between. Looked up from germline, CDR1 is MNHNS and CDR2 is SASEGT. The CDR3 runs 13 residues. CDR3 sequence: CASSVTNSYEQYF. DNA for the CDR3: TGTGCCAGCAGTGTGACTAACTCCTACGAGCAGTACTTC.

This clone was seen once. The chain is built from TRBV7-9 and TRBJ2-1; D call uncertain. Germline assignment: CDR1 SEHNR and CDR2 FQNEAQ (reference sequence). Trimming pared 1 base from V and 1 base from J, leaving 8 bases between. CDR3 size: 15 residues. CDR3 DNA: TGTGCCAGCAGCTTAGGGTCGGTATCCTACAATGAGCAGTTCTTC. Translated: CASSLGSVSYNEQFF. Together with reference TRBV7-9 and TRBJ2-1, the CDR3 gives the full variable domain: DTGVSQNPRHKITKRGQNVTFRCDPISEHNRLYWYRQTLGQGPEFLTYFQNEAQLEKSRLLSDRFSAERPKGSFSTLEIQRTEQGDSAMYLCASSLGSVSYNEQFFGPGTRLTVL.

This clone was observed a handful of times. The chain couples TRBV19 to TRBJ1-4; TRBD1 matches at 7 bases. The CDR3 spans 14 residues. J gave up 7 bases and V 5 bases, and 7 bases lay outside the gene matches. Germline CDR1 is LNHDA and CDR2 is SQIVND (reference sequence). The CDR3 sequence is CASSSRQGGEKLFF. CDR3 nucleotides: TGTGCCAGTAGTTCTAGACAGGGAGGTGAAAAACTGTTTTTT.

The chain joins TRBV5-4 to TRBJ2-7, with a weak D call TRBD1 (6 bases). Germline CDR1 and CDR2: SGHNT and YYREEE (reference sequence). This CDR3 is built from 13 residues. V was clipped by 1 base and J by 6 bases, with 11 bases between them. The CDR3 sequence: CASSLNRVCEQYF. The CDR3 bases are TGTGCCAGCAGCTTGAACAGGGTCTGCGAGCAGTACTTC.

The chain carries TRBV18 and TRBJ1-1; no reliable D call. The V gene lost 3 bases and the J gene lost 3 bases, with 5 bases spanning the gap. CDR3 size: 12 residues. Germline values: CDR1 KGHSH, CDR2 LQKENI. CDR3 loop: CASSPRDTEAFF. The DNA for the CDR3 is TGTGCCAGCTCACCTCGGGACACTGAAGCTTTCTTT.